This entry concerns a single T cell receptor beta chain. Measured with immunoSEQ multiplex PCR; TCRdb has only the in-frame clones, and not every one. The sample shows approximately 66,000 clones, around 90% of them seen only once. The source of the sample is a study of control samples from healthy donors and cancer patients. Trimming removed 7 bases from V and 3 bases from J, with 16 bases in between. There are 15 residues in the CDR3. The germline gives CDR1 SGHTA, CDR2 FQGNSA. The gene calls are TRBV7-2 and TRBJ1-3, with a tentative D call TRBD1 (6 bases). The source of this sequence is a man aged 55 to 70 with colorectal cancer. Sequenced: PBMCs. CDR3 nucleotides: TGTGCCAGCACCATCACAGGGAGTAGTGGAAACACCATATATTTT. As protein: CASTITGSSGNTIYF.